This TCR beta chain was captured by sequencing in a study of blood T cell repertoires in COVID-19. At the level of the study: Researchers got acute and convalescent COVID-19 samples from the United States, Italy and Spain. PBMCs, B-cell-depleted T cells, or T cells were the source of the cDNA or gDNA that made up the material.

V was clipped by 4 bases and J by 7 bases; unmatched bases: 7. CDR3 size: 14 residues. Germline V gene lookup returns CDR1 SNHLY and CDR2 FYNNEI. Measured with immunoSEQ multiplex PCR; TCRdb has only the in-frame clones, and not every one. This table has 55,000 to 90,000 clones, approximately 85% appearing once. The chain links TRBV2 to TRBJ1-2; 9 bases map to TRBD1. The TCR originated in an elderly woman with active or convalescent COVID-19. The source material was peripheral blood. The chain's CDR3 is CASSVSGTGPGYTF. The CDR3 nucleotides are TGTGCCAGCAGTGTCAGCGGGACAGGGCCTGGCTACACCTTC.